This TCR beta chain was found in a study of spatial heterogeneity in lung cancer. As for the study in general: More than nine raw reads, on average, carried each unique TCR and UMI combination.

Trimming removed 3 bases from V and 7 bases from J; junction bases left unmatched: 11. The V gene's germline CDR1 is SGHKS and CDR2 YYEKEE (reference sequence). The CDR3 has 16 amino acids. MiXCR was run by TCRdb on the 5' RACE reads, yielding one entry per CDR3 protein. This table holds around 26,000 distinct CDR3 sequences, 6% to 7.5% found once. The sample's time point: sample taken at primary tumor resection. This clonotype has a count of ten or more. Sample: PBMCs, taken at surgery. The clonotype comes from a male donor with early-stage non-small cell lung cancer. The rearrangement links TRBV5-5 to TRBJ2-2, with 8 bases lining up with TRBD1. CDR3 sequence (DNA): TGTGCCAGCAGCTACATGGACAGGGCGGTAATCGGGGAGCTGTTTTTT. The encoded protein is CASSYMDRAVIGELFF.